This passage covers 20 T cell receptor beta chains from one sample sequenced in a study of T cell repertoires in cytomegalovirus infection. MiXCR, run by TCRdb on the reads, gives a single entry per CDR3 protein. The table records about 180,000 distinct CDR3 sequences, approximately 15% of them present only once. The sequenced material came from PBMCs. The receptors here all came from a human donor in good health (CMV status not recorded). Some clones in this sample may be carry-over from other donors' samples.

This clonotype was counted many times. This rearrangement joins TRBV7-2 to TRBJ2-5, with 7 bases that match TRBD1. Germline V lookup: CDR1 SGHTA, CDR2 FQGNSA. The CDR3 spans 15 residues. With V trimmed by 4 bases and J by 4 bases, 9 bases remained unmatched. In DNA form, the CDR3 reads TGTGCCAGCAGCTCTAGCCGGACAGGACGAGAGACCCAGTACTTC. This sequence encodes CASSSSRTGRETQYF.

V usage is TRBV5-1 and J usage is TRBJ2-1; D possibly corresponds to TRBD1 (6 bases). The CDR3 is 13 residues long. V was clipped by 4 bases and J by 9 bases, with 14 bases between them. Germline V gene sequence: CDR1 SGHRS, CDR2 YFSETQ. The CDR3 DNA sequence: TGCGCCAGCAGCGTCCCAGGGGCCGGTGAGCAGTTCTTC. Amino acid sequence: CASSVPGAGEQFF.

This chain links TRBV7-9 with TRBJ2-7; D gene uncertain. V lost 1 base to trimming and J lost 5 bases, with 6 bases between them. From germline, CDR1 is SEHNR and CDR2 FQNEAQ (reference sequence). This CDR3 spans 12 amino acids. CDR3 in DNA: TGTGCCAGCAGCTTAGACGACAACGAGCAGTACTTC. Translated: CASSLDDNEQYF.

This clonotype was found many times. This chain connects TRBV7-7 to TRBJ2-2; D is tentatively TRBD1 or TRBD2 (5 bases each). The CDR3 loop spans 16 amino acids. V was shortened by 1 base and J by 6 bases, with 15 bases between the two germline ends. Germline V gene data show CDR1 as SSHAT and CDR2 as FNYEAQ (reference sequence). CDR3: CASSLVAGSSPGELFF. The CDR3 coding sequence is TGTGCCAGCAGCTTAGTCGCAGGGAGTAGTCCCGGGGAGCTGTTTTTT. Based on the CDR3 plus reference TRBV7-7 and TRBJ2-2, the full variable domain is GAGVSQSPRYKVTKRGQDVTLRCDPISSHATLYWYQQALGQGPEFLTYFNYEAQPDKSGLPSDRFSAERPEGSISTLTIQRTEQRDSAMYRCASSLVAGSSPGELFFGEGSRLTVL.

The V call is TRBV5-6, the J call TRBJ1-5, with a possible D match to TRBD1 (5 bases). Germline-derived CDR1 and CDR2 are SGHDT and YYEEEE. This CDR3 comprises 15 residues. V lost 2 bases, J lost 3 bases, and 12 bases lay in between. DNA of the CDR3: TGTGCCAGCAGCTTAAGGACACGGATCAATCAGCCCCAGCATTTT. Its protein product is CASSLRTRINQPQHF.

This clonotype has only a few counts. The chain links TRBV18 to TRBJ2-7; 8 positions match TRBD2. Per the germline V gene, CDR1 is KGHSH and CDR2 is LQKENI. J gave up 4 bases and V 4 bases, and 9 bases lay outside the gene matches. The CDR3 runs to 15 residues. CDR3 amino acids: CASSRESGSIYEQYF. CDR3 DNA sequence: TGTGCCAGCTCACGCGAGAGCGGGAGTATTTACGAGCAGTACTTC.

The chain joins TRBV29-1 to TRBJ1-5, with 7 positions matching TRBD1. Germline lookup yields CDR1 SQVTM and CDR2 ANQGSEA. The CDR3 runs 13 residues. Unmatched junction bases numbered 5, after V lost 6 bases and J lost 3 bases. The CDR3 nucleotides are TGCAGCGTCGCCGGGACAGACAATCAGCCCCAGCATTTT. Translation: CSVAGTDNQPQHF.

In this sample, this clonotype turned up many times. CDR3: CASTRQGATYEQYF. DNA for the CDR3: TGTGCCAGCACGCGACAGGGGGCCACCTACGAGCAGTACTTC. This sequence joins TRBV7-2 and TRBJ2-7; 10 nucleotides line up with TRBD1. Germline-derived CDR1 and CDR2 are SGHTA and FQGNSA. The CDR3 extends over 14 amino acids. Trimming removed 7 bases from V and 2 bases from J; junction bases left unmatched: 5.

The J gene is TRBJ2-1, the V gene TRBV6-2 or TRBV6-3, with TRBD2 matching over 8 bases. The V gene's germline CDR1 is MNHEY and CDR2 SVGEGT. V lost 7 bases and J lost 1; bases outside the gene matches: 15. The CDR3 sequence is 18 residues long. The CDR3 nucleotides are TGTGCCAGCACCTCCTTCCCAAGCGGGAGAATATCCTACAATGAGCAGTTCTTC. It codes for CASTSFPSGRISYNEQFF.

V and J are TRBV28 and TRBJ2-5, with D uncertain. The V end lost 3 bases, the J end lost 5 bases, and 13 bases lay between the germline ends. From germline, CDR1 is MDHEN and CDR2 SYDVKM. The CDR3 is 14 amino acids. The CDR3 DNA reads as TGTGCCAGCAGTTTTGACAAACTGGTGGAGACCCAGTACTTC. Translated, it gives CASSFDKLVETQYF.

This clonotype occurred many times. The chain combines TRBV7-9 with TRBJ2-5; maybe TRBD1 (6 bases). The germline V gene has CDR1 SEHNR and CDR2 FQNEAQ (reference sequence). The CDR3 contains 14 residues. V shed 1 base and J shed 3 bases, with 9 bases lying between them. CDR3: CASSLERDKETQYF. CDR3 in DNA: TGTGCCAGCAGCTTAGAAAGGGACAAAGAGACCCAGTACTTC.

In this sample, this clonotype turned up many times. The chain couples TRBV19 to TRBJ1-1, with D possibly being TRBD1 (6 bases). The length of the CDR3 is 13 residues. CDR1 and CDR2 (germline): LNHDA, SQIVND (reference sequence). Trimming shortened V by 5 bases and J by 5 bases, and 12 bases separated the two germline ends. The chain's CDR3 is CASSLRQATEAFF. DNA of the CDR3: TGTGCCAGTAGTCTCCGACAGGCTACTGAAGCTTTCTTT.

The V gene is TRBV25-1, the J gene TRBJ2-1; 9 nucleotides match TRBD2. J gave up 3 bases and V 4 bases, and 7 bases lay outside the gene matches. The germline gives CDR1 MGHDK, CDR2 SYGVNS. The CDR3 spans 16 residues. The CDR3 DNA is TGTGCCAGCAGTGCCTCCCTAGCGGGACTCTACAATGAGCAGTTCTTC. It codes for CASSASLAGLYNEQFF.

This clonotype was recorded a few times. The gene calls are TRBV7-9 and TRBJ2-2; 14 positions agree with TRBD2. CDR3 length: 16 amino acids. J lost 6 bases, V lost 6 bases, and 6 bases had no gene match. CDR1 is SEHNR, CDR2 FQNEAQ, per germline (reference sequence). CDR3 coding DNA: TGTGCCAGCAGTGGGACTAGCGGGAGCCCGCCCGGGGAGCTGTTTTTT. Translating it yields CASSGTSGSPPGELFF.

This sequence joins TRBV19 and TRBJ2-6; weak D call: TRBD1 (6 bases). V lost 6 bases to trimming and J lost 0 bases, with 12 bases between them. CDR3 size: 16 residues. The germline gives CDR1 LNHDA, CDR2 SQIVND (reference sequence). In DNA form, the CDR3 reads TGTGCCAGTAGAGATGGACAGTCCTCTGGGGCCAACGTCCTGACTTTC. Protein: CASRDGQSSGANVLTF.

The chain employs TRBV7-9 and TRBJ2-6; D is ambiguous. Germline lookup yields CDR1 SEHNR and CDR2 FQNEAQ (reference sequence). V dropped 1 base and J dropped 2 bases, with 3 bases sitting between them. The CDR3 spans 14 residues. CDR3 DNA: TGTGCCAGCAGCTTAGTCGCTGGGGCCAACGTCCTGACTTTC. It yields the protein CASSLVAGANVLTF.

This clonotype was seen a handful of times. V usage is TRBV5-5 and J usage is TRBJ2-1; tentative D call: TRBD1 (6 bases). The length of the CDR3 is 15 residues. Per germline, CDR1 SGHKS and CDR2 YYEKEE (reference sequence). Trimming shortened V by 4 bases and J by 0 bases, and 11 bases separated the two germline ends. In DNA form, the CDR3 reads TGTGCCAGCAGCCTACAGGGTCGCTCCTACAATGAGCAGTTCTTC. Translated: CASSLQGRSYNEQFF. The full variable domain, completed using reference TRBV5-5 and TRBJ2-1, is DAGVTQSPTHLIKTRGQQVTLRCSPISGHKSVSWYQQVLGQGPQFIFQYYEKEERGRGNFPDRFSARQFPNYSSELNVNALLLGDSALYLCASSLQGRSYNEQFFGPGTRLTVL.

Only one count was recorded for this clonotype. A clone one base away is much larger, so this may be a read error. The gene calls are TRBV5-6 and TRBJ1-3, with 8 bases aligning to TRBD1. The CDR3 sequence is 16 residues long. V was pared by 4 bases and J by 4 bases, with 10 bases of the junction left unmatched. Germline CDR1 reads SGHDT; CDR2 reads YYEEEE. CDR3 region: CASSQRQGLVGNTIYF. The CDR3 bases are TGTGCCAGCAGCCAGAGACAGGGGCTGGTGGGAAACACCATATATTTT.

V usage is TRBV14 and J usage is TRBJ2-1, with 8 positions matching TRBD2. The CDR3 is 15 amino acids. The germline gives CDR1 SGHDN, CDR2 FVKESK. Germline trimming cut 4 bases from V and 2 bases from J; bases unmatched to any gene: 4. CDR3: CASSPALAAYNEQFF. The DNA of the CDR3 is TGTGCCAGCAGCCCGGCACTAGCGGCCTACAATGAGCAGTTCTTC.

This clonotype was seen ten or more times. CDR3 protein: CASSPGDGPYEQYF. The DNA of the CDR3 is TGTGCCAGCAGCCCCGGGGACGGGCCCTACGAGCAGTACTTC. The rearrangement uses TRBV7-2 and TRBJ2-7; possibly TRBD1 or TRBD2 for D (5 bases each). The V gene lost 5 bases and the J gene lost 2 bases, with 13 bases spanning the gap. The CDR3 loop spans 14 amino acids. The germline CDR1 and CDR2 sequences are SGHTA and FQGNSA.